This T cell receptor (beta chain) emerged from a study of T cell responses to AZD1222 COVID-19 vaccine. Whole-study findings and limits: Unmutated variant regions are reportedly targeted by nearly half of spike-specific TCRs. No day 14 peak samples; only post-peak repertoires were characterized. There were mostly white British donors and more females than males, and clonal diversity was possibly underestimated. Recipients of AZD1222 seropositive at baseline numbered only 6 or 7.

This CDR3 has 12 residues. The V gene lost 4 bases and the J gene lost 2 bases, with 5 bases spanning the gap. Germline V CDR1 and CDR2: SGHDN, FVKESK. Repertoires were generated with immunoSEQ multiplex PCR, while TCRdb's copy carries only in-frame clones and drops some. The sample lists about 190,000 clones; roughly 93% were seen once. Of note for this clone: As yet, its antigen is unknown.

This rearrangement joins TRBV14 to TRBJ1-1; unclear D gene. This specimen consisted of peripheral blood, obtained on day 0 of AZD1222 vaccination. This sequence originates from an adult in good health. Written as DNA, the CDR3 is TGTGCCAGCAGCCCACCTAACACTGAAGCTTTCTTT. This encodes CASSPPNTEAFF.